The 23 T cell receptor beta chains given below trace back to one sample, sequenced in a study of T cell repertoires and HLA-DP antigens. Their specific antigens are unknown. The data were produced by immunoSEQ multiplex PCR, yet TCRdb's version contains in-frame clones alone and is incomplete. The data contain about 89,000 clones, around nine tenths of them singletons. Material: CD4+ T cells from PBMCs. These receptors came from a man in his forties or fifties in good health and CMV-seronegative.

The J gene is TRBJ2-3, the V gene TRBV5-4, with 9 bases identical to TRBD1. V gave up 3 bases and J gave up 6 bases; unmatched junction bases: 5. The germline V gene encodes CDR1 SGHNT and CDR2 YYREEE (reference sequence). The CDR3 is 14 amino acids. The CDR3 loop reads CASSWGDRADTQYF. CDR3 DNA: TGTGCCAGCAGCTGGGGGGACAGGGCGGATACGCAGTATTTT.

The V and J genes are TRBV19 and TRBJ1-2; no definite D call. V was trimmed by 3 bases and J by 0 bases, leaving 5 bases between them. The CDR3 loop spans 13 amino acids. Germline V gene data show CDR1 as LNHDA and CDR2 as SQIVND (reference sequence). CDR3 DNA: TGTGCCAGTAGTATTCCACCTAACTATGGCTACACCTTC. Encoded protein: CASSIPPNYGYTF.

CDR3 amino acids: CASSTRAGATEAFF. The CDR3 DNA reads as TGTGCCAGCAGCACCCGGGCAGGGGCCACTGAAGCTTTCTTT. This chain links TRBV5-4 with TRBJ1-1; weak D call: TRBD1 (6 bases). The CDR3 contains 14 residues. Germline CDR1 reads SGHNT; CDR2 reads YYREEE (reference sequence). The V and J ends lost 4 bases and 4 bases respectively, with 14 bases between them.

Only one count was recorded for this clone. The V gene is TRBV5-8, the J gene TRBJ2-7, with TRBD2 identical over 11 bases. The germline CDR1 and CDR2 sequences are SGHTS and YDEGEE. V gave up 0 bases and J gave up 1 base; unmatched junction bases: 6. The CDR3 spans 17 residues. The CDR3 here is CASSLGGLADRSYEQYF. CDR3 sequence (DNA): TGTGCCAGCAGCTTGGGGGGACTAGCGGACAGATCCTACGAGCAGTACTTC.

The V gene is TRBV19, the J gene TRBJ2-7, with a possible D match to TRBD1 (6 bases). CDR1 and CDR2 from the germline V gene are LNHDA and SQIVND (reference sequence). The CDR3 totals 14 residues. V was clipped by 10 bases and J by 1 base, with 17 bases between them. In DNA, the CDR3 is TGTGCCACCCACCAACAGGGAAGGTCCTACGAGCAGTACTTC. Amino acids: CATHQQGRSYEQYF. Drawing the rest from reference TRBV19 and TRBJ2-7, the complete variable domain is DGGITQSPKYLFRKEGQNVTLSCEQNLNHDAMYWYRQDPGQGLRLIYYSQIVNDFQKGDIAEGYSVSREKKESFPLTVTSAQKNPTAFYLCATHQQGRSYEQYFGPGTRLTVT.

The chain's CDR3 is CASSLGYTDSPLHF. In nucleotides, the CDR3 is TGTGCCAGCAGCTTAGGTTATACGGATTCACCCCTCCACTTT. The chain employs TRBV5-5 and TRBJ1-6, with D unclear. CDR3 length: 14 amino acids. In germline, CDR1 is SGHKS, CDR2 YYEKEE (reference sequence). V was pared by 2 bases and J by 8 bases, with 11 bases between.

The J gene is TRBJ1-2, the V gene TRBV29-1, with 9 nucleotides matching TRBD1. The CDR3 runs 16 residues. V shed 7 bases and J 2 bases; nucleotides not matched to a gene: 14. Germline CDR1 is SQVTM and CDR2 is ANQGSEA. Written as DNA, the CDR3 is TGCAGCGCCGAGGGGGGACAGGGTCTGTCGAACTATGGCTACACCTTC. It encodes CSAEGGQGLSNYGYTF.

V and J are TRBV5-1 and TRBJ2-3; possibly TRBD2 for D (6 bases). CDR3 length: 14 residues. The germline V gene encodes CDR1 SGHRS and CDR2 YFSETQ. Trimming took 4 bases from V and 3 from J, leaving 12 bases between them. CDR3 residues: CASSLEGLTDTQYF. The CDR3 coding sequence is TGCGCCAGCAGCCTGGAGGGCCTAACAGATACGCAGTATTTT.

This clone has a single count. V is TRBV5-6 and J is TRBJ1-1; no clear D. This CDR3 contains 14 residues. Trimming removed 0 bases from V and 4 bases from J, with 10 bases in between. Per germline, CDR1 SGHDT and CDR2 YYEEEE. The CDR3 region has the DNA TGTGCCAGCAGCTTGGTCGTTATCGGCACTGAAGCTTTCTTT. Translation: CASSLVVIGTEAFF.

This clone was detected a few times. The chain joins TRBV9 to TRBJ2-3; D could derive from TRBD1 or TRBD2 (6 bases each). This CDR3 contains 16 residues. Germline V gene data show CDR1 as SGDLS and CDR2 as YYNGEE. The V end lost 1 base, the J end lost 6 bases, and 18 bases lay between the germline ends. The CDR3 DNA reads TGTGCCAGCAGCGTAAGCCGGGGGTCCACAGGGGATACGCAGTATTTT. As protein: CASSVSRGSTGDTQYF.

V gene TRBV5-6 combines with J gene TRBJ2-3; no definite D call. The germline gives CDR1 SGHDT, CDR2 YYEEEE. Trimming removed 2 bases at V and 1 base at J, with 8 bases between. This CDR3 has 14 residues. The CDR3 region has the DNA TGTGCCAGCAGCTTTGGTCAGGGCACAGATACGCAGTATTTT. As protein: CASSFGQGTDTQYF.

V gene TRBV9 combines with J gene TRBJ1-3; tentatively, D is TRBD1 (5 bases). V was trimmed by 1 base and J by 2 bases, leaving 7 bases between them. This CDR3 is built from 14 residues. CDR1 SGDLS and CDR2 YYNGEE come from the germline V gene. The DNA for the CDR3 is TGTGCCAGCAGCGTATCAGGGACTGGAAACACCATATATTTT. Its protein is CASSVSGTGNTIYF.

CDR3: CASSSGRGFPSEQYF. The CDR3 DNA follows: TGTGCCAGCAGCTCAGGGAGGGGGTTCCCCTCCGAGCAGTACTTC. This chain uses TRBV7-9 with TRBJ2-7; D possibly corresponds to TRBD2 (7 bases). Trimming pared 4 bases from V and 6 bases from J, leaving 19 bases between. The CDR3 is made up of 15 amino acids. Germline V gene lookup returns CDR1 SEHNR and CDR2 FQNEAQ (reference sequence).

The chain employs TRBV4-3 and TRBJ2-1; TRBD2 might be the D (6 bases). The CDR3 is 15 residues long. V dropped 0 bases and J dropped 5 bases, with 11 bases sitting between them. The germline V gene encodes CDR1 LGHNA and CDR2 YSLEER. The CDR3 is CASSQDPQRDNEQFF. Written as DNA, the CDR3 is TGCGCCAGCAGCCAAGACCCCCAGCGGGACAATGAGCAGTTCTTC.

This chain joins TRBV20-1 and TRBJ2-7, with D uncertain. The V gene's germline CDR1 is DFQATT and CDR2 SNEGSKA (reference sequence). This CDR3 is built from 11 residues. With 6 bases removed from V and 6 bases from J, the gap between germline ends came to 12 bases. The CDR3 DNA follows: TGCAGTGCCCACTTCCCTCCCGAGCAGTACTTC. Protein sequence: CSAHFPPEQYF.

The chain has TRBV7-8 and TRBJ2-7; TRBD1 aligns across 11 bases. CDR3 length: 16 amino acids. Germline loops: CDR1 SGHVS, CDR2 FQNEAQ. The trim removed 1 base at V and 5 bases at J, leaving 7 bases unmatched. The CDR3 protein is CASSLGTGGRTHEQYF. The CDR3, as DNA: TGTGCCAGCAGCTTAGGGACAGGGGGCCGAACCCACGAGCAGTACTTC.

This clone showed up just a few times. The CDR3 coding sequence is TGTGCCAGCAGCTCTCAGGGAGGGTACACTGAAGCTTTCTTT. Translating gives CASSSQGGYTEAFF. The chain uses TRBV7-9 and TRBJ1-1, with a possible D match to TRBD1 (5 bases). This CDR3 contains 14 residues. V shed 4 bases and J shed 3 bases, with 12 bases lying between them. Germline loops: CDR1 SEHNR, CDR2 FQNEAQ (reference sequence). The complete variable domain, with remaining parts taken from reference TRBV7-9 and TRBJ1-1, reads DTGVSQNPRHKITKRGQNVTFRCDPISEHNRLYWYRQTLGQGPEFLTYFQNEAQLEKSRLLSDRFSAERPKGSFSTLEIQRTEQGDSAMYLCASSSQGGYTEAFFGQGTRLTVV.

CDR3 DNA: TGTGCCAGCAGCTTCCCGAACACAGATACGCAGTATTTT. Translating gives CASSFPNTDTQYF. The V gene is TRBV11-2, the J gene TRBJ2-3, with unresolved D. V lost 3 bases and J lost 2, with 6 bases in between. From germline, CDR1 is SGHAT and CDR2 FQNNGV. The CDR3 consists of 13 residues. Filled out from reference TRBV11-2 and TRBJ2-3, the complete variable domain reads EAGVAQSPRYKIIEKRQSVAFWCNPISGHATLYWYQQILGQGPKLLIQFQNNGVVDDSQLPKDRFSAERLKGVDSTLKIQPAKLEDSAVYLCASSFPNTDTQYFGPGTRLTVL.

The V gene is TRBV9, the J gene TRBJ2-2; D not resolved. Germline CDR1 and CDR2: SGDLS and YYNGEE. Trimming took 0 bases from V and 0 from J, leaving 6 bases between them. CDR3 length: 15 amino acids. This CDR3 reads CASSVGEANTGELFF. The CDR3 DNA follows: TGTGCCAGCAGCGTAGGAGAGGCGAACACCGGGGAGCTGTTTTTT.

The rearrangement uses TRBV5-5 and TRBJ2-1; 8 bases line up with TRBD1. V was clipped by 0 bases and J by 0 bases; unmatched bases: 2. The CDR3 contains 16 residues. CDR1 and CDR2 from the germline V gene are SGHKS and YYEKEE (reference sequence). The CDR3: CASSLGTGLSYNEQFF. Written as DNA, the CDR3 is TGTGCCAGCAGCTTGGGGACAGGGCTCTCCTACAATGAGCAGTTCTTC.

This chain connects TRBV5-1 to TRBJ2-2; D uncertain. Germline V gene lookup returns CDR1 SGHRS and CDR2 YFSETQ. This CDR3 contains 15 residues. Trimming removed 1 base from V and 0 bases from J, with 7 bases in between. The CDR3 DNA reads TGCGCCAGCAGCTTGCAGGCAACGAACACCGGGGAGCTGTTTTTT. This gives the protein CASSLQATNTGELFF.

This clone appeared a few times. The chain employs TRBV2 and TRBJ1-2; D uncertain. Trimming took 6 bases from V and 8 from J, leaving 19 bases between them. This CDR3 spans 14 amino acids. Germline-derived CDR1 and CDR2 are SNHLY and FYNNEI. Here the CDR3 reads CASRREGWLAGYTF. CDR3 DNA: TGTGCCAGCAGAAGGGAAGGGTGGTTAGCGGGCTACACCTTC.

The chain carries TRBV18 and TRBJ1-1; 8 positions match TRBD1. CDR3 size: 14 residues. The V and J ends lost 3 bases and 5 bases, in that order; junction bases with no gene match: 5. Germline CDR1 and CDR2: KGHSH and LQKENI. CDR3 nucleotides: TGTGCCAGCTCACCCAATCGACAGGGGACTGAAGCTTTCTTT. Its translation: CASSPNRQGTEAFF.